This section outlines one T cell receptor beta chain sequence together with its context. Source study methods: It was from reference gene primer amplification that nucleated cell counts were estimated. The repertoire was sequenced with immunoSEQ multiplex PCR; TCRdb's copy has only in-frame clones and lacks some. The DNA was the basis for D and trimming; V, J and clone size are from that table. The sample consists of over 200,000 clones, around 88% of them appearing once. The sample comes from a study of blood T cell repertoires in COVID-19. At the level of the study: T cells, B-cell-depleted T cells, or PBMCs provided the cDNA or gDNA that served as material.

Enrolled through a virtual design, the participants were between roughly 18 and 100 years of age and came from some 26 US areas. The V gene's germline CDR1 is MNHEY and CDR2 SVGEGT. The CDR3 length is 19 residues. V trimming: 5 bases; J trimming: 0 bases; junction bases outside the gene matches: 10. Sequenced input: PBMCs or T cells enriched from blood (not recorded which). This TCR was recovered from a woman aged 40 to 50 with acute COVID-19. The rearrangement uses TRBV6-2 or TRBV6-3 and TRBJ2-7, with 16 bases that match TRBD2. DNA for the CDR3: TGTGCCAGCAGTCACCCACTGGGGACTAGCGGGAGGGCCTCCTACGAGCAGTACGTC. Protein: CASSHPLGTSGRASYEQYV.